Sequencing of this T cell receptor (beta chain) was carried out in a study of blood T cells in healthy people across ages. Combining a sample-barcoded 5' primer with a J-beta primer mix, a second PCR ran for 7 to 11 cycles. Unique molecular identifiers of 12 random nucleotides labeled each cDNA. TCRdb recomputed calls from the 5' RACE reads with MiXCR, one row per CDR3 protein. This sample carries about 1 million distinct CDR3 sequences, 45% of them seen once, and the ten largest clones take 15% to 20%. The source is a woman in her sixties in good health. Material for sequencing was blood.

The CDR3 protein is CSAPADGSYEQYF. The CDR3 nucleotides read TGCAGTGCCCCAGCGGACGGCTCCTACGAGCAGTACTTC. The chain joins TRBV20-1 to TRBJ2-7, with D perhaps TRBD2 (5 bases). In germline, CDR1 is DFQATT, CDR2 SNEGSKA (reference sequence). There are 13 residues in the CDR3. Trimming took 6 bases from V and 0 from J, leaving 12 bases between them.